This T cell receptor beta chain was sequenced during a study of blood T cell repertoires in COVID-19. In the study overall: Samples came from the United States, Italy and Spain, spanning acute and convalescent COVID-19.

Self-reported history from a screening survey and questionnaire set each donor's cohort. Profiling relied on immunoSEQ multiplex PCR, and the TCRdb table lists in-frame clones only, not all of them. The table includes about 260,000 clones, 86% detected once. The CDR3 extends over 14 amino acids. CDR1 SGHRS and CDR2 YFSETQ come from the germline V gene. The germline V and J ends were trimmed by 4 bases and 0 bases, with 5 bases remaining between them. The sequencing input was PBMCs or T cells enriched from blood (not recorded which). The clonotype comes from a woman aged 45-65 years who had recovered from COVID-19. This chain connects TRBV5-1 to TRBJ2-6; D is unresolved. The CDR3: CASSTNSGANVLTF. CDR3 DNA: TGCGCCAGCAGCACAAACTCTGGGGCCAACGTCCTGACTTTC. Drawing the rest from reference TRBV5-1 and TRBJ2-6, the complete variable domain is KAGVTQTPRYLIKTRGQQVTLSCSPISGHRSVSWYQQTPGQGLQFLFEYFSETQRNKGNFPGRFSGRQFSNSRSEMNVSTLELGDSALYLCASSTNSGANVLTFGAGSRLTVL.